This T cell receptor (beta chain) was identified in a study of T cells after yellow fever vaccination. Study-wide context: Fractions of low cell number were prepared using SMART-Seq v4 Ultra Low Input. Study-level results: Re-detected after boosting: most primary clones, 96% of CD4 and about 90% of CD8.

This clonotype has a handful of counts. Its antigen remains unidentified. The ends lost 5 bases at V and 8 bases at J; junction bases unmatched: 13. Per germline, CDR1 LGHDT and CDR2 YNNKEL (reference sequence). There are 16 residues in the CDR3. They built TCR cDNA with 5'RACE template switching, a step that put in a universal primer site and UMIs. TCRdb re-analysed the 5' RACE reads in MiXCR, keeping a single row per CDR3 protein. This table holds 360,000 or so distinct CDR3 sequences, roughly 11% found once. Sequences were derived from PBMCs, sampled on the day of the first yellow fever vaccination. The chain employs TRBV3-1 and TRBJ2-1; 9 nucleotides match TRBD2. This receptor was obtained from a man younger than 30 who received the YFV17D yellow fever vaccine. CDR3: CASSTHSAGGSDEQFF. CDR3 sequence (DNA): TGTGCCAGCAGCACCCACTCCGCGGGGGGGTCTGATGAGCAGTTCTTC.